Listed below are T cell receptor beta chains from one sample, sequenced in a study of blood T cell repertoires in COVID-19. Here immunoSEQ multiplex PCR was the method, and the copy in TCRdb shows in-frame clones only, minus some. Of 130,000 or so clones listed, 55% to 70% are singletons. The sequenced material came from peripheral blood. The source of these receptors is a woman in her 70s with acute or convalescent COVID-19. The CDR3 runs from the conserved cysteine through the conserved F or W. D genes are given only for firm matches. Size tells how often a clone was seen (once, few, many) or the class of an expanded clone, and some rows leave it out.

CDR3,DNA,D,size,V,J
CASSFYGLAGEEEETQYF,TGTGCCAGCAGCTTTTATGGGCTAGCGGGAGAAGAAGAAGAGACCCAGTACTTC,TRBD2,NA,TRBV5-6,TRBJ2-5
CASSIGGTGLAKNIQYF,TGTGCCAGTAGTATAGGAGGGACAGGCCTAGCCAAAAACATTCAGTACTTC,TRBD1,NA,TRBV19,TRBJ2-4
CASRDIYLYGYTF,TGTGCCAGCAGGGACATCTACCTCTATGGCTACACCTTC,NA,NA,TRBV6-5,TRBJ1-2
CAISDGNTYYEQYF,TGTGCCATCAGTGACGGGAATACATACTACGAGCAGTACTTC,NA,few,TRBV10-3,TRBJ2-7
CASGDRPNQPQHF,TGTGCCAGCGGAGACAGGCCCAATCAGCCCCAGCATTTT,NA,NA,TRBV27,TRBJ1-5
CASSPGQTLTDTQYF,TGTGCCAGCAGCCCGGGACAGACCCTCACAGATACGCAGTATTTT,TRBD1,NA,TRBV7-8,TRBJ2-3
CASSYSSGANVLTF,TGTGCCAGCAGCTACAGCTCTGGGGCCAACGTCCTGACTTTC,NA,NA,TRBV27,TRBJ2-6
CASSLWDRDYEQYF,TGTGCCAGCAGCTTATGGGACAGGGACTACGAGCAGTACTTC,TRBD1,many,TRBV7-8,TRBJ2-7
CASSTKAGRDTEAFF,TGTGCCAGCAGTACCAAGGCCGGGAGGGACACTGAAGCTTTCTTT,NA,NA,TRBV11-2,TRBJ1-1
CASSLKRGRADTQYF,TGTGCCAGCAGCTTGAAAAGGGGGCGCGCAGATACGCAGTATTTT,TRBD1,NA,TRBV7-2,TRBJ2-3
CASSGTGVEAFF,TGTGCCAGCAGTGGGACAGGGGTTGAAGCTTTCTTT,TRBD1,NA,TRBV12-3/TRBV12-4,TRBJ1-1
CASNAGGHGYTF,TGCGCCAGCAATGCCGGTGGTCATGGCTACACCTTC,NA,NA,TRBV10-2,TRBJ1-2
CSASYPGGAYEQYF,TGCAGTGCTAGTTATCCCGGGGGGGCCTACGAGCAGTACTTC,TRBD2,NA,TRBV20-1,TRBJ2-7
CASSLGLAGPDTQYF,TGTGCCAGCAGCTTAGGTCTAGCGGGACCAGATACGCAGTATTTT,TRBD2,many,TRBV11-3,TRBJ2-3
CASSLSVGDRGPGEQYF,TGTGCCAGCAGTTTATCGGTGGGGGACAGGGGGCCCGGCGAGCAGTACTTC,TRBD1,NA,TRBV27,TRBJ2-7
CSVERGIQETQYF,TGCAGCGTTGAAAGGGGGATCCAAGAGACCCAGTACTTC,NA,NA,TRBV29-1,TRBJ2-5
CASSFSNQETQYF,TGTGCCAGCAGCTTTTCCAACCAAGAGACCCAGTACTTC,NA,few,TRBV11-2,TRBJ2-5
CASSRKSGTSGRVGSYNEQFF,TGTGCCAGTAGCCGAAAATCCGGGACTAGCGGGAGAGTCGGATCCTACAATGAGCAGTTCTTC,TRBD2,few,TRBV19,TRBJ2-1
CASSPRRQGAGYEQYF,TGTGCCAGCAGCCCCCGGAGACAGGGTGCGGGTTACGAGCAGTACTTC,TRBD1,few,TRBV11-2,TRBJ2-7
CASSYPATGQGTDTQYF,TGTGCCAGCAGTTACCCCGCGACAGGCCAAGGCACAGATACGCAGTATTTT,NA,once,TRBV6-2/TRBV6-3,TRBJ2-3
CAWSGQGTEKLFF,TGTGCCTGGAGTGGGCAGGGGACTGAAAAACTGTTTTTT,NA,NA,TRBV30,TRBJ1-4
CATSDLGGQGAVETQYF,TGTGCCACCAGTGACTTGGGAGGACAGGGGGCTGTTGAGACCCAGTACTTC,TRBD1,NA,TRBV24-1,TRBJ2-5
CAWSVPDREGNTIYF,TGTGCCTGGAGTGTACCCGACAGGGAGGGAAACACCATATATTTT,TRBD1,NA,TRBV30,TRBJ1-3
CASSFQAGDQETQYF,TGTGCCAGCAGCTTCCAAGCGGGGGACCAAGAGACCCAGTACTTC,TRBD2,few,TRBV7-8,TRBJ2-5
CASSFGTGFAEAFF,TGCGCCAGCAGCTTTGGGACAGGGTTCGCTGAAGCTTTCTTT,TRBD1,NA,TRBV5-1,TRBJ1-1
CASSLDQRIGQGNTEAFF,TGTGCCAGCAGCTTAGATCAGAGAATCGGACAGGGTAACACTGAAGCTTTCTTT,TRBD1,NA,TRBV11-2,TRBJ1-1
CASSLGSHGTDTQYF,TGCGCCAGCAGCCTGGGCTCCCATGGCACAGATACGCAGTATTTT,NA,NA,TRBV4-3,TRBJ2-3
CASARGPNEKLFF,TGCGCCAGTGCGAGGGGGCCTAATGAAAAACTGTTTTTT,TRBD1,NA,TRBV10-1,TRBJ1-4
CASSLRQGPDTQYF,TGTGCCAGCAGCCTACGACAGGGCCCAGATACGCAGTATTTT,TRBD1,NA,TRBV3-1/TRBV3-2,TRBJ2-3
CASRLTGFYEQYF,TGTGCCAGCAGACTTACAGGGTTCTACGAGCAGTACTTC,NA,few,TRBV12-3/TRBV12-4,TRBJ2-7
CASSHETRPDTQYF,TGTGCCAGCAGCCATGAAACTAGGCCAGATACGCAGTATTTT,NA,few,TRBV3-1/TRBV3-2,TRBJ2-3
CASSPTGVNYGYTF,TGCGCCAGCAGCCCGACAGGGGTAAACTATGGCTACACCTTC,TRBD1,NA,TRBV5-1,TRBJ1-2
CSVVSDNYGYTF,TGCAGCGTTGTCTCAGATAACTATGGCTACACCTTC,NA,NA,TRBV29-1,TRBJ1-2
CASSSETGGTEAFF,TGTGCCAGCAGCTCGGAGACAGGGGGCACTGAAGCTTTCTTT,TRBD1,NA,TRBV7-6,TRBJ1-1
CASSLERQGPNSPLHF,TGTGCCAGCAGCTTGGAGCGTCAGGGGCCGAATTCACCCCTCCACTTT,NA,many,TRBV5-5,TRBJ1-6
CASSPRSGRTDTQYF,TGTGCCAGCAGCCCCAGGAGCGGGAGGACAGATACGCAGTATTTT,NA,NA,TRBV21-1,TRBJ2-3
CASSAGGIYGYTF,TGTGCCAGCAGTGCCGGCGGTATCTATGGCTACACCTTC,NA,NA,TRBV2,TRBJ1-2
CASGPTQVKDRVRNTIYF,TGTGCTAGTGGTCCCACCCAAGTAAAAGACAGGGTGAGAAACACCATATATTTT,TRBD1,NA,TRBV12-5,TRBJ1-3
CASRTTGEAFF,TGTGCCAGCAGGACGACGGGAGAAGCTTTCTTT,NA,NA,TRBV3-1/TRBV3-2,TRBJ1-1